One sample yielded the 15 T cell receptor beta chains listed below, sequenced in a study of OX40 agonist ivuxolimab in advanced cancers. Method: immunoSEQ multiplex PCR; TCRdb's copy keeps in-frame clones and lacks some. This table holds fewer than 75,000 clones, about 87% found once. Material: CD4+ or CD8+ T cells sorted from blood, obtained in a trial of the OX40 agonist ivuxolimab. The receptors stem from an adult with an advanced solid tumor such as melanoma, head and neck, liver or kidney cancer.

The rearrangement links TRBV5-6 to TRBJ2-1, with TRBD1 matching 10 bases. V lost 0 bases, J lost 8 bases, and 5 bases stayed unmatched. The CDR3 is made up of 15 amino acids. Germline V CDR1 and CDR2: SGHDT, YYEEEE. In DNA, the CDR3 is TGTGCCAGCAGCTTGGGACAGGGGGCGTTCGATGAGCAGTTCTTC. It encodes CASSLGQGAFDEQFF.

The rearrangement uses TRBV15 and TRBJ2-5, with TRBD2 identical over 9 bases. The CDR3 is 16 residues long. Germline V gives CDR1 LNHNV, CDR2 YYDKDF (reference sequence). V dropped 0 bases and J dropped 5; count of bases not matched to a gene: 7. DNA for the CDR3: TGTGCCACCAGCAGAGACCGCGGGAGGGCCGGTGAGACCCAGTACTTC. Amino acids: CATSRDRGRAGETQYF.

The DNA of the CDR3 is TGTGCCAGCTCACCACCGAGCGGGAGGGTTATTAATGAGCAGTTCTTC. Translation: CASSPPSGRVINEQFF. The chain combines TRBV18 with TRBJ2-1; 10 positions agree with TRBD2. CDR3 length equals 16 residues. V dropped 0 bases and J dropped 7; count of bases not matched to a gene: 6. Germline V CDR1 and CDR2: KGHSH, LQKENI.

V gene TRBV7-6 combines with J gene TRBJ2-1; D might be TRBD1 (6 bases). There are 16 residues in the CDR3. Germline-derived CDR1 and CDR2 are SGHVS and FNYEAQ. V was shortened by 1 base and J by 1 base, with 11 bases between the two germline ends. In DNA form, the CDR3 reads TGTGCCAGCAGCTTAGAGATGGGGGCTTCCTACAATGAGCAGTTCTTC. Amino acids: CASSLEMGASYNEQFF.

The chain links TRBV18 to TRBJ1-1; 8 nucleotides align to TRBD1. Germline V lookup: CDR1 KGHSH, CDR2 LQKENI. The V and J ends lost 3 bases and 0 bases, in that order; junction bases with no gene match: 6. CDR3 length: 16 residues. The CDR3 bases are TGTGCCAGCTCACCCAGGACAGGGCACATGAACACTGAAGCTTTCTTT. It yields the protein CASSPRTGHMNTEAFF. Filled out from reference TRBV18 and TRBJ1-1, the complete variable domain reads NAGVMQNPRHLVRRRGQEARLRCSPMKGHSHVYWYRQLPEEGLKFMVYLQKENIIDESGMPKERFSAEFPKEGPSILRIQQVVRGDSAAYFCASSPRTGHMNTEAFFGQGTRLTVV.

The genes are TRBV5-1 and TRBJ2-5; D is possibly TRBD2 (5 bases). This CDR3 is 14 amino acids long. Per germline, CDR1 SGHRS and CDR2 YFSETQ. V was pared by 3 bases and J by 5 bases, with 14 bases between. CDR3 amino acids: CASSSSTGKETQYF. The DNA for the CDR3 is TGCGCCAGCAGCTCCTCGACCGGGAAGGAGACCCAGTACTTC.

The J gene is TRBJ2-1, the V gene TRBV28; D might be TRBD2 (6 bases). The length of the CDR3 is 14 residues. Germline CDR1 reads MDHEN; CDR2 reads SYDVKM. V was pared by 4 bases and J by 9 bases, with 16 bases between. Here the CDR3 reads CASSSYLPGGEQFF. Here the CDR3 DNA reads TGTGCCAGCAGTTCCTACCTCCCCGGGGGTGAGCAGTTCTTC.

The V call is TRBV19, the J call TRBJ1-2, with D tentatively TRBD1 (5 bases). V lost 4 bases, J lost 2 bases, and 23 bases lay in between. Per germline, CDR1 LNHDA and CDR2 SQIVND (reference sequence). The CDR3 is 18 residues long. For the CDR3, the DNA is TGTGCCAGTAGTAGGGCGAGAGGGACCGCAAACAAGAACTATGGCTACACCTTC. Translated, it gives CASSRARGTANKNYGYTF.

The chain recombines TRBV5-1 with TRBJ2-2; maybe TRBD2 (6 bases). The CDR3 is 15 residues long. Germline CDR1 is SGHRS and CDR2 is YFSETQ. The V gene lost 2 bases and the J gene lost 4 bases, with 12 bases spanning the gap. The CDR3 protein is CASSLGLRFTGELFF. In DNA, the CDR3 is TGCGCCAGCAGCTTAGGACTAAGATTCACCGGGGAGCTGTTTTTT.

The chain combines TRBV19 with TRBJ2-6; D remains unclear. V lost 5 bases and J 1 base, leaving 12 bases between the germline ends. The germline V gene has CDR1 LNHDA and CDR2 SQIVND (reference sequence). The CDR3 is 16 residues long. For the CDR3, the DNA is TGTGCCAGTAGTCCCCGCGGTCTATCTGGGGCCAACGTCCTGACTTTC. This encodes CASSPRGLSGANVLTF. The variable domain in full, with the rest retrieved from reference TRBV19 and TRBJ2-6, is DGGITQSPKYLFRKEGQNVTLSCEQNLNHDAMYWYRQDPGQGLRLIYYSQIVNDFQKGDIAEGYSVSREKKESFPLTVTSAQKNPTAFYLCASSPRGLSGANVLTFGAGSRLTVL.

The gene calls are TRBV28 and TRBJ2-1, with D uncertain. Germline loops: CDR1 MDHEN, CDR2 SYDVKM. Trimming took off 2 bases at V and 12 bases at J, with 11 bases between the two ends. The CDR3 has 12 residues. In DNA form, the CDR3 reads TGTGCCAGCAGTTTACAGGACGTCAGGCAGTTCTTC. Translating gives CASSLQDVRQFF.

This clone was seen a single time. This chain links TRBV4-1 with TRBJ2-5, with 9 bases lining up with TRBD2. The CDR3 has 17 amino acids. The V and J ends lost 0 bases and 1 base, in that order; junction bases with no gene match: 6. CDR1 and CDR2 (germline): MGHRA, YSYEKL. CDR3 in DNA: TGCGCCAGCAGCCAAGACTATGGAGCGGGAGGCCAAGAGACCCAGTACTTC. This encodes CASSQDYGAGGQETQYF.

The CDR3 here is CASRDGIENGNTIYF. As DNA, the CDR3 is TGTGCCAGCAGGGACGGCATAGAAAATGGAAACACCATATATTTT. The chain uses TRBV2 and TRBJ1-3; D is ambiguous. CDR3 length equals 15 residues. V dropped 6 bases and J dropped 3 bases, with 15 bases sitting between them. Germline V gives CDR1 SNHLY, CDR2 FYNNEI. Full variable domain (outside the CDR3, taken from reference TRBV2 and TRBJ1-3): EPEVTQTPSHQVTQMGQEVILRCVPISNHLYFYWYRQILGQKVEFLVSFYNNEISEKSEIFDDQFSVERPDGSNFTLKIRSTKLEDSAMYFCASRDGIENGNTIYFGEGSWLTVV.

Comments on this clone: The same CDR3 is also encoded by other DNA sequences in this sample. V and J are TRBV7-3 and TRBJ2-1; a possible D gene is TRBD2 (5 bases). The CDR3 runs to 15 residues. Trimming pared 2 bases from V and 1 base from J, leaving 9 bases between. Germline CDR1 SGHTA, CDR2 FQGTGA. This CDR3 reads CASSLGRGSYNEQFF. The CDR3 DNA reads TGTGCCAGCAGCTTAGGGAGAGGGTCCTACAATGAGCAGTTCTTC. Supplemented by reference TRBV7-3 and TRBJ2-1, the full variable domain reads GAGVSQTPSNKVTEKGKYVELRCDPISGHTALYWYRQSLGQGPEFLIYFQGTGAADDSGLPNDRFFAVRPEGSVSTLKIQRTERGDSAVYLCASSLGRGSYNEQFFGPGTRLTVL.

The gene calls are TRBV7-8 and TRBJ2-3; D perhaps matches TRBD2 (5 bases). The V end lost 5 bases, the J end lost 2 bases, and 11 bases lay between the germline ends. In germline, CDR1 is SGHVS, CDR2 FQNEAQ. This CDR3 comprises 14 residues. CDR3 sequence reads: CASSPGISTDTQYF. In nucleotides, the CDR3 is TGTGCCAGCAGCCCGGGAATATCCACAGATACGCAGTATTTT.